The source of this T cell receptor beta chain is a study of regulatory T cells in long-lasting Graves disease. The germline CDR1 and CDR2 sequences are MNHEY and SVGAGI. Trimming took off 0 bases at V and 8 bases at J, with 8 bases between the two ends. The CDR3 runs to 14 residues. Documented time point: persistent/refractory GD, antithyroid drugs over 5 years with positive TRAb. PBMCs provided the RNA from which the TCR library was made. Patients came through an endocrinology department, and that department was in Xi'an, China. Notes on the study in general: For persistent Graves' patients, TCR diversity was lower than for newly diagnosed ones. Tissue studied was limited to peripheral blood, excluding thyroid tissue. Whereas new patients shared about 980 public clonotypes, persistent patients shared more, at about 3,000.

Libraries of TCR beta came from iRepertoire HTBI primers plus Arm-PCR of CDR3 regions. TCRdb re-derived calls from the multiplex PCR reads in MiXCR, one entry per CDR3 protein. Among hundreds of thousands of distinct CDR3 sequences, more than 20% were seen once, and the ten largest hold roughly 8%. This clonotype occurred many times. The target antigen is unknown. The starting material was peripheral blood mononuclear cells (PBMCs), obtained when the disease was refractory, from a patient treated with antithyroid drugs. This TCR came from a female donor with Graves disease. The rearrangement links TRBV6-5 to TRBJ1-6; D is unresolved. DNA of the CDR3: TGTGCCAGCAGTTACTCTCCATCACATTCACCCCTCCACTTT. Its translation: CASSYSPSHSPLHF.